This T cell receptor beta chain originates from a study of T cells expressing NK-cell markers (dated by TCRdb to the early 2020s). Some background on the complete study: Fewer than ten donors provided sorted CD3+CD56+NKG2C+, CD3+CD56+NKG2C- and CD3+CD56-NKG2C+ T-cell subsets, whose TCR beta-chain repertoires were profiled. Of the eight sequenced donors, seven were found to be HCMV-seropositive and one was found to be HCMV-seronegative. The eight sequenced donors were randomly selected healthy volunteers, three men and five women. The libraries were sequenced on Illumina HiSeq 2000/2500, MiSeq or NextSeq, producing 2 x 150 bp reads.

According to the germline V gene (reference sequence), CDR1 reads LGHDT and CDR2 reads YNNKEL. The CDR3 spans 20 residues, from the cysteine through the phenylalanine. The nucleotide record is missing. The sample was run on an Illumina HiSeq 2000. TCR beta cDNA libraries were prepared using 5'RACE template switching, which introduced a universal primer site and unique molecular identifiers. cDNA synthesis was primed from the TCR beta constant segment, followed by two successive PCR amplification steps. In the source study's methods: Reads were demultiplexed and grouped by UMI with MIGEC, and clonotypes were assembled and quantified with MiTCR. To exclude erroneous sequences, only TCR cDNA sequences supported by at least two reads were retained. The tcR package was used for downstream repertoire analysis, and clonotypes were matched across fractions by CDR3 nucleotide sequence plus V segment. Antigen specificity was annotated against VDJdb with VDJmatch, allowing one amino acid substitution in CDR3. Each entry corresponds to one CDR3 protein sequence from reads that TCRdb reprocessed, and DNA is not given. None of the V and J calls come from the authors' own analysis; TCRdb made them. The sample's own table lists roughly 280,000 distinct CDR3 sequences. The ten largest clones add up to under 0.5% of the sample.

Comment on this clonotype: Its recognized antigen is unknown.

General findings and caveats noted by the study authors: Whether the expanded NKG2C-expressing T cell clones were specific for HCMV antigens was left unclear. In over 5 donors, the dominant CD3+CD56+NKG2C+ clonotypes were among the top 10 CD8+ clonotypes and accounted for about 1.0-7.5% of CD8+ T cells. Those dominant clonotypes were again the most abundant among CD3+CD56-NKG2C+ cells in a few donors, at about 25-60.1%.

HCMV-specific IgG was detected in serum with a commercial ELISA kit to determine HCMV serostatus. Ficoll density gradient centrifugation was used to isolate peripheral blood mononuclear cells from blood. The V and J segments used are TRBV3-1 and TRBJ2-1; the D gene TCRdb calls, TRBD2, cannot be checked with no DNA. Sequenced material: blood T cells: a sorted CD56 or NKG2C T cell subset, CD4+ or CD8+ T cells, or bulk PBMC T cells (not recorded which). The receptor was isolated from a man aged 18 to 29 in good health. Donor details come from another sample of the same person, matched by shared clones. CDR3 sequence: CASSQRGWTSGRNSYNEQFF.